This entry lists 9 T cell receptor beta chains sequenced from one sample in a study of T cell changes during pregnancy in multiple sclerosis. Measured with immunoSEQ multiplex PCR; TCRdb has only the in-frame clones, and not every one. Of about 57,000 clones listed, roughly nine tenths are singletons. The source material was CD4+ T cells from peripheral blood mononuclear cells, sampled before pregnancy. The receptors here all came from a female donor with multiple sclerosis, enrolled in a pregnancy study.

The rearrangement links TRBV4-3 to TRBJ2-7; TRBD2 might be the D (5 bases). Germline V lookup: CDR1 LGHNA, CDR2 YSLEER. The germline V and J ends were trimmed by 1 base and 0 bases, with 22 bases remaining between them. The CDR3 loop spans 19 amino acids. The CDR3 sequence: CASSQVREVGAEYSYEQYF. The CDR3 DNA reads TGCGCCAGCAGCCAAGTGAGAGAGGTCGGAGCGGAATACTCCTACGAGCAGTACTTC.

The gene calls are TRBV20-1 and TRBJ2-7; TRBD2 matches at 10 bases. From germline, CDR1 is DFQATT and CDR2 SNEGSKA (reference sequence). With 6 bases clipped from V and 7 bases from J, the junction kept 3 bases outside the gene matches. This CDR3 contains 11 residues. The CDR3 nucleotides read TGCAGTGCGAGGACTAGCGGAGAGCAGTACTTC. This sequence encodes CSARTSGEQYF.

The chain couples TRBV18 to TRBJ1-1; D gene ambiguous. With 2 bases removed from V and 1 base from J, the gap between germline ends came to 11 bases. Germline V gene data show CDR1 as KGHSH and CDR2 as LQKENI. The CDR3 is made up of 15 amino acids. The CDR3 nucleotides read TGTGCCAGCTCACCAAGCGTGCGGTGGAACACTGAAGCTTTCTTT. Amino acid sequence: CASSPSVRWNTEAFF.

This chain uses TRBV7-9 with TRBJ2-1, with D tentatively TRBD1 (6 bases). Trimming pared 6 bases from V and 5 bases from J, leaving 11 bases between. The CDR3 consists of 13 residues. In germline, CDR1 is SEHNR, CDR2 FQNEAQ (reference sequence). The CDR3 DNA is TGTGCCAGCAGGCATACAGGGAACAATGAGCAGTTCTTC. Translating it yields CASRHTGNNEQFF.

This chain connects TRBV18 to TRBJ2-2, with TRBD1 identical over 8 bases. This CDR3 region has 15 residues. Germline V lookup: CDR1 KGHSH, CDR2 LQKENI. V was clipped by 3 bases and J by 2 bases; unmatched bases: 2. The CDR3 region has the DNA TGTGCCAGCTCACCCGGGACAGGAAACACCGGGGAGCTGTTTTTT. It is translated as CASSPGTGNTGELFF.

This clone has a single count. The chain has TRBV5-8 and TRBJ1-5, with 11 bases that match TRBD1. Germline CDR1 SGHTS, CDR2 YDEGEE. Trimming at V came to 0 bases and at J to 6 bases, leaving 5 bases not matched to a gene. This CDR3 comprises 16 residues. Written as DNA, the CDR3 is TGTGCCAGCAGCTTGGCAGGGACAGGGGGGGTTCAGCCCCAGCATTTT. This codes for CASSLAGTGGVQPQHF.

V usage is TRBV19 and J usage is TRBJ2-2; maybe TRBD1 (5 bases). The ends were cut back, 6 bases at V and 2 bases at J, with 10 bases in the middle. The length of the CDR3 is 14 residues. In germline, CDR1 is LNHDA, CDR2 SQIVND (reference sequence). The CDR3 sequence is CASRIRANTGELFF. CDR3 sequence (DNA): TGTGCCAGTAGAATCAGGGCCAACACCGGGGAGCTGTTTTTT. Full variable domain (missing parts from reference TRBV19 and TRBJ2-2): DGGITQSPKYLFRKEGQNVTLSCEQNLNHDAMYWYRQDPGQGLRLIYYSQIVNDFQKGDIAEGYSVSREKKESFPLTVTSAQKNPTAFYLCASRIRANTGELFFGEGSRLTVL.

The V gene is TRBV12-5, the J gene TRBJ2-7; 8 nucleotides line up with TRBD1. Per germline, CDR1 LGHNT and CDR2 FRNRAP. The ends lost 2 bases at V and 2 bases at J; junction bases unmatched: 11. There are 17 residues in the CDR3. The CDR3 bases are TGTGCTAGTGGTTTGATCCTCCGGACAGGGCCTACCTACGAGCAGTACTTC. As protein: CASGLILRTGPTYEQYF.

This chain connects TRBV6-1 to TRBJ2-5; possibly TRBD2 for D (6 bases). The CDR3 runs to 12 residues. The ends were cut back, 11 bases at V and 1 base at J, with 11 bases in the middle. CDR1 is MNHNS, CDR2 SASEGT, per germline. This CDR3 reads CAGGLSQETQYF. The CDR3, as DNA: TGTGCCGGGGGACTGAGCCAAGAGACCCAGTACTTC.